This TCR beta chain was recorded in a study of early T cells in non-severe SARS-CoV-2 infection. Study at large: Chains were unpaired, as sequencing was done on bulk RNA from unsorted whole blood.

The study's findings and limits: Sequences matched to VDJdb favored anti-spike CD8 responses, while private and CD4 specificities were missed.

The protocol attached unique molecular identifiers to individual cDNA molecules. MiXCR, run by TCRdb on the 5' RACE reads, gives a single entry per CDR3 protein. The sample records fewer than 100,000 distinct CDR3 sequences, around 13% being singletons. This CDR3 comprises 15 residues. Germline V gene data show CDR1 as SGHTA and CDR2 as FQGNSA. The V and J ends lost 4 bases and 4 bases respectively, with 14 bases between them. This clonotype was picked up a small number of times. Antigen: not known. This sequence originates from an adult who was a healthcare worker with PCR-confirmed SARS-CoV-2 infection or an uninfected control (not recorded which). J is TRBJ1-3 and V is TRBV7-2; a weak D match, TRBD1 (5 bases). Sequencing was done on a sample of whole blood. The CDR3 sequence is CASSSLVGDGNTIYF. The DNA of the CDR3 is TGTGCCAGCAGCTCCCTCGTGGGGGACGGAAACACCATATATTTT.